The present entry profiles one T cell receptor (beta chain) with its context. This record belongs to a study of T cells after somatic rescue of genetic block. Some clones are missing from TCRdb's copy, which holds only in-frame ones; the method was immunoSEQ multiplex PCR. The sample has approximately 78,000 clones, approximately 90% seen once. The sequenced material came from peripheral blood mononuclear cells (PBMCs). This receptor was identified in a man in his thirties or forties.

DNA for the CDR3: TGTGCCAGTAGTCCTAGGACAGATTATAGCAATCAGCCCCAGCATTTT. It is translated as CASSPRTDYSNQPQHF. The chain carries TRBV19 and TRBJ1-5, with D tentatively TRBD1 (6 bases). The CDR3 consists of 16 residues. The germline V and J ends were trimmed by 5 bases and 0 bases, with 14 bases remaining between them. Germline loops: CDR1 LNHDA, CDR2 SQIVND (reference sequence).